Sequencing of this TCR beta chain was carried out in a study of blood T cell repertoires in COVID-19. This clone was seen only a few times. Original handling: Amplification of reference gene primers was used by the study to estimate nucleated cell counts. Measured with immunoSEQ multiplex PCR; TCRdb has only the in-frame clones, and not every one. The V and J calls and clone size come from that table; D and trimming were worked out from the DNA. The table has some 53,000 clones, about 91% seen once. The CDR3 length is 17 residues. Germline V gives CDR1 SGHVS, CDR2 FNYEAQ. J lost 2 bases, V lost 1 base, and 7 bases had no gene match.

This receptor was obtained from a man in his sixties with active COVID-19. The sequenced sample was peripheral blood. The chain combines TRBV7-6 with TRBJ2-5; 10 bases match TRBD1. CDR3 in amino acids: CASSLGPGQGTQETQYF. CDR3 DNA: TGTGCCAGCAGCTTAGGGCCGGGACAGGGGACACAAGAGACCCAGTACTTC.